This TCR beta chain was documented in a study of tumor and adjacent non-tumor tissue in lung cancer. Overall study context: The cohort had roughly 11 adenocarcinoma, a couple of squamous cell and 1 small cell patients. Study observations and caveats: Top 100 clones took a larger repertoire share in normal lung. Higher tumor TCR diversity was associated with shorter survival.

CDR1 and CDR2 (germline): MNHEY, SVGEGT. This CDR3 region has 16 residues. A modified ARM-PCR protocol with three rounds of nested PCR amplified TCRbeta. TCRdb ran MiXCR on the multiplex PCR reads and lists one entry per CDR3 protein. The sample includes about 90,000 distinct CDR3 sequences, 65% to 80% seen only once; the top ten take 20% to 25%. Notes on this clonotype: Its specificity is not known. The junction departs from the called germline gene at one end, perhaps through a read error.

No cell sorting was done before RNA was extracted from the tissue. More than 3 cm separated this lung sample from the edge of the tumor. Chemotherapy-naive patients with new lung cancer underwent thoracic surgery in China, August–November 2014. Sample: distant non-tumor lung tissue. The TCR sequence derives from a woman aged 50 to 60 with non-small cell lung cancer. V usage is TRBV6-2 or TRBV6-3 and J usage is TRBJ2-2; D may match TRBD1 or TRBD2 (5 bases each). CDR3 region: CASSHLGHRLTGELLF. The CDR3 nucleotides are TGTGCCAGCAGTCACCTTGGACACAGGCTAACCGGGGAGCTACTTTTT.